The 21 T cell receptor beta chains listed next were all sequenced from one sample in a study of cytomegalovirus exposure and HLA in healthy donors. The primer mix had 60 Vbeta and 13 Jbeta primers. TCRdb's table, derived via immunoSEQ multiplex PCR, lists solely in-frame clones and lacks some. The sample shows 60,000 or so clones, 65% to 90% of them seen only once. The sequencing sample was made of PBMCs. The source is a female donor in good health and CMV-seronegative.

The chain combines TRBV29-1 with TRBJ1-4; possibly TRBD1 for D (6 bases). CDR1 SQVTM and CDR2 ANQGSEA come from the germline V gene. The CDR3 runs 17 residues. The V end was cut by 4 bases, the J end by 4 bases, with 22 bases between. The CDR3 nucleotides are TGCAGCGTTGTTCCGGCGGGGGCCGGGGGATTTAATGAAAAACTGTTTTTT. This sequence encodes CSVVPAGAGGFNEKLFF.

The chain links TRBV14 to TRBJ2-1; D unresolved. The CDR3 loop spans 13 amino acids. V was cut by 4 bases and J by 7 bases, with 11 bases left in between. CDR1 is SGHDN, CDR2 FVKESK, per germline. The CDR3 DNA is TGTGCCAGCAGCCCACAGATCTTGAATGAGCAGTTCTTC. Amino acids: CASSPQILNEQFF.

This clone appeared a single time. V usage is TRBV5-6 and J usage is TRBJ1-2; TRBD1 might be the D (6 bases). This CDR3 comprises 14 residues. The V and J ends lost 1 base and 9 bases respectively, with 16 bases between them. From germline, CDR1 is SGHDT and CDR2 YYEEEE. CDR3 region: CASSLFRGTLRYTF. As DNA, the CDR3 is TGTGCCAGCAGCTTGTTCAGGGGTACTTTACGCTACACCTTC.

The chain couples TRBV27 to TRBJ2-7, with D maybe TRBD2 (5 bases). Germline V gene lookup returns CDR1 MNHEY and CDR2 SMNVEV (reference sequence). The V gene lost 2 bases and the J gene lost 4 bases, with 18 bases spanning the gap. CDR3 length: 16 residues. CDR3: CASSLNWTPRSYEQYF. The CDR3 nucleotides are TGTGCCAGCAGTTTAAACTGGACTCCGAGGTCATACGAGCAGTACTTC.

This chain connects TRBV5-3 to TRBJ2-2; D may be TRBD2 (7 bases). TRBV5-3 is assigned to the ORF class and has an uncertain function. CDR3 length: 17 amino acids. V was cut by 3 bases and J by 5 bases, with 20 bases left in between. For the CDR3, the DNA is TGTGCCAGAAGCTCAAGGGGGGGAAACCAGAAAACCGGGGAGCTGTTTTTT. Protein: CARSSRGGNQKTGELFF.

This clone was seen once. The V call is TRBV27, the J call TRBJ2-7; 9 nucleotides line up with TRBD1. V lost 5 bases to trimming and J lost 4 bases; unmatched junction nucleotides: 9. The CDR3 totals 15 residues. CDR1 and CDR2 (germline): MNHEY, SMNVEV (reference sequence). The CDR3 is CASSLGTGPSYEQYF. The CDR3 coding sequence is TGTGCCAGCAGTCTTGGGACAGGGCCATCTTACGAGCAGTACTTC.

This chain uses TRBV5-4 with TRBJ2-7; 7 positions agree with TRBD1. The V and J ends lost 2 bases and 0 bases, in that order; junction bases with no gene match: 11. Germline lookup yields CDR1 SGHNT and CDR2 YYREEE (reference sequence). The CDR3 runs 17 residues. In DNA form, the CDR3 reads TGTGCCAGCAGCTTCACTACCGGGACAGCGAGCTCCTACGAGCAGTACTTC. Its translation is CASSFTTGTASSYEQYF.

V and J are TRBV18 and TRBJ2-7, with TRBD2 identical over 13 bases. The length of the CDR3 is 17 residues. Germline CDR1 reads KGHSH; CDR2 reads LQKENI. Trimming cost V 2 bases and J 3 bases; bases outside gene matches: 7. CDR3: CASSPRGLAGPVYEQYF. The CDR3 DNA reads TGTGCCAGCTCACCAAGGGGACTAGCGGGACCAGTCTACGAGCAGTACTTC.

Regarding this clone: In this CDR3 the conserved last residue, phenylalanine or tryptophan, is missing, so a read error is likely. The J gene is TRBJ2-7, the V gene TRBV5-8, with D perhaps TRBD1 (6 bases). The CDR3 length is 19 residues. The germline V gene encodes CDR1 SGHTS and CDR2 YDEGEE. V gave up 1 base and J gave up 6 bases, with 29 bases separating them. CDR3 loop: CASSLYRDHGGRTQGEQYL. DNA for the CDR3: TGTGCCAGCAGCTTGTACAGGGACCATGGTGGGAGAACTCAAGGCGAGCAGTACCTC.

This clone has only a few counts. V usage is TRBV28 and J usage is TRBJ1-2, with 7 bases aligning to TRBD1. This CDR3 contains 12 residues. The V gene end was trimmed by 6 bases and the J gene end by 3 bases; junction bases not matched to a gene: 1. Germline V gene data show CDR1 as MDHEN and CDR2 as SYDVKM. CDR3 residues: CASSDRDYGYTF. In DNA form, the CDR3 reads TGTGCCAGCAGCGACAGGGACTATGGCTACACCTTC.

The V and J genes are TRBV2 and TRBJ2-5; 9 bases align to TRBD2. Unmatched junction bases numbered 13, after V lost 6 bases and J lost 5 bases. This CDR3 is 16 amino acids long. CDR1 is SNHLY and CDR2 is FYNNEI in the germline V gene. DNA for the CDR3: TGTGCCAGCAGCGGTCGTGCGGGGGGGCCCGGTGAGACCCAGTACTTC. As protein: CASSGRAGGPGETQYF. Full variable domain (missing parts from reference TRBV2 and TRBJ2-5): EPEVTQTPSHQVTQMGQEVILRCVPISNHLYFYWYRQILGQKVEFLVSFYNNEISEKSEIFDDQFSVERPDGSNFTLKIRSTKLEDSAMYFCASSGRAGGPGETQYFGPGTRLLVL.

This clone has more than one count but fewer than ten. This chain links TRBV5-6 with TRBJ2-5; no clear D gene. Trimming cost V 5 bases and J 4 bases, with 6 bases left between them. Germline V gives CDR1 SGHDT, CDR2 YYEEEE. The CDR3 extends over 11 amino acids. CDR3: CASSFRETQYF. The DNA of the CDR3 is TGTGCCAGCAGTTTCCGAGAGACCCAGTACTTC.

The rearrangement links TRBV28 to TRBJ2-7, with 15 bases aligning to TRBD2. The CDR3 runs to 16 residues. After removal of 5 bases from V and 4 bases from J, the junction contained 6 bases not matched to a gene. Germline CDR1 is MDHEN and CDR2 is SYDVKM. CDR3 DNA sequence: TGTGCCAGCAGTCCAACCGGGACTAGCGGGAGGTACGAGCAGTACTTC. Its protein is CASSPTGTSGRYEQYF.

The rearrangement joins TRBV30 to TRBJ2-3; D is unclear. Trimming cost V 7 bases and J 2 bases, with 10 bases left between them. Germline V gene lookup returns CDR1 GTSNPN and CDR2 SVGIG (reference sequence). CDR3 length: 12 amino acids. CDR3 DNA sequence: TGTGCCTCGGCAGGATCCACAGATACGCAGTATTTT. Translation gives CASAGSTDTQYF.

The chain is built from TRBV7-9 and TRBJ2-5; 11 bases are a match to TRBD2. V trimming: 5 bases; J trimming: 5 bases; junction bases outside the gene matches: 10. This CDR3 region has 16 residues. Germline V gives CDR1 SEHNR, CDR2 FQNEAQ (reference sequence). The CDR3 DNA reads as TGTGCCAGCAGCGAGACTAGCGGGACCCGCTGGGAGACCCAGTACTTC. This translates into CASSETSGTRWETQYF. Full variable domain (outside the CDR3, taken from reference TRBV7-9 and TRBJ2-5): DTGVSQNPRHKITKRGQNVTFRCDPISEHNRLYWYRQTLGQGPEFLTYFQNEAQLEKSRLLSDRFSAERPKGSFSTLEIQRTEQGDSAMYLCASSETSGTRWETQYFGPGTRLLVL.

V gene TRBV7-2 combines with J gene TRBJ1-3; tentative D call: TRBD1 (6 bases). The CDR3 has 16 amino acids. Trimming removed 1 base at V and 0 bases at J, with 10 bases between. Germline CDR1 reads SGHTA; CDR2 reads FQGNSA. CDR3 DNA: TGTGCCAGCAGCTTAGGTTGGACAGACTCTGGAAACACCATATATTTT. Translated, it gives CASSLGWTDSGNTIYF.

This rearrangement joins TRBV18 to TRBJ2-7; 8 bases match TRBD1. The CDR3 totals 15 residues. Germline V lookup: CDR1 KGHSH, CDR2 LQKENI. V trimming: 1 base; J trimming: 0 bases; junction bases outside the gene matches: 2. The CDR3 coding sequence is TGTGCCAGCTCACCACGACAGGGGAGCTCCTACGAGCAGTACTTC. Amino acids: CASSPRQGSSYEQYF.

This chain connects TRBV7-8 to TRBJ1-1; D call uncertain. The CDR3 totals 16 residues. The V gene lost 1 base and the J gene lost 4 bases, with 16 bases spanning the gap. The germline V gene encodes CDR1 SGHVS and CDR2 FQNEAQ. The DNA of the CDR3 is TGTGCCAGCAGCTTAGGGGCCCCAGGTTTACGCACTGAAGCTTTCTTT. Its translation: CASSLGAPGLRTEAFF.

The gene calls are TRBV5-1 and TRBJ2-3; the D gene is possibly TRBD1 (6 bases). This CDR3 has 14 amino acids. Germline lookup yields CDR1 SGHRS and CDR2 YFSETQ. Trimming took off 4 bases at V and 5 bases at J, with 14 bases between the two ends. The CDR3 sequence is CASSALVGGDTQYF. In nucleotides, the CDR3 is TGCGCCAGCAGCGCACTCGTAGGGGGAGATACGCAGTATTTT.

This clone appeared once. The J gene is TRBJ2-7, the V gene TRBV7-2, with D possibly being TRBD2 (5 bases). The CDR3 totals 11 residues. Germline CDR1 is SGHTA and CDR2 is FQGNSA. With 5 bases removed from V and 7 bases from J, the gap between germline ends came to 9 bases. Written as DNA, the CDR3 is TGTGCCAGCAGCGCGGGTGGGGAGCAGTACTTC. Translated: CASSAGGEQYF.

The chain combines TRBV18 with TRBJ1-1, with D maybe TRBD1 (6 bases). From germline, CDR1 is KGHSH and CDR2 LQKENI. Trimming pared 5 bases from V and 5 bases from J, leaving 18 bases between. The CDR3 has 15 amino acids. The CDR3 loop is CASSTSGEGWTEAFF. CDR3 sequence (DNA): TGTGCCAGCTCAACCTCAGGGGAGGGGTGGACTGAAGCTTTCTTT.